Listed below are T cell receptor beta chains from one sample, sequenced in a study of PD-1 blockade in classical Hodgkin lymphoma. Clones were read by immunoSEQ multiplex PCR, and TCRdb kept only the in-frame ones, dropping some. In the table there are fewer than 100,000 clones, about 93% of which are singletons. Sequenced material: peripheral blood mononuclear cells (PBMCs), taken before the fourth cycle of nivolumab. Source of these receptors: a human donor with classical Hodgkin lymphoma. Both conserved end residues are part of each CDR3. Each record gives: CDR3 protein, CDR3 DNA, D gene, J gene, clone size, V gene. A D gene is named only where the DNA matches it firmly. Expanded clones get a size class; other rows say once, few or many, or leave the size out.

CDR3aa: CASKDPQGPYNEQFF
CDR3nt: TGCGCCAGCAAGGACCCACAGGGTCCCTACAATGAGCAGTTCTTC
d_gene: NA
j_gene: TRBJ2-1
abundance: NA
v_gene: TRBV10-2

CDR3aa: CAWSPDSLDTQYF
CDR3nt: TGTGCCTGGAGCCCGGACTCTTTAGATACGCAGTATTTT
d_gene: NA
j_gene: TRBJ2-3
abundance: NA
v_gene: TRBV30

CDR3aa: CASSLDPGQGQETQYF
CDR3nt: TGCGCCAGCAGCTTGGACCCGGGACAGGGCCAAGAGACCCAGTACTTC
d_gene: TRBD1
j_gene: TRBJ2-5
abundance: NA
v_gene: TRBV5-1

CDR3aa: CASSFSLASGEQETQYF
CDR3nt: TGTGCCAGCAGTTTCTCTTTGGCTAGCGGGGAGCAAGAGACCCAGTACTTC
d_gene: TRBD2
j_gene: TRBJ2-5
abundance: NA
v_gene: TRBV28

CDR3aa: CASSLGTGPLDTF
CDR3nt: NA
d_gene: NA
j_gene: TRBJ1-2
abundance: NA
v_gene: TRBV28

CDR3aa: CASSLNGVLPYEQYF
CDR3nt: TGTGCCAGCAGTTTAAATGGTGTTCTTCCCTACGAGCAGTACTTC
d_gene: NA
j_gene: TRBJ2-7
abundance: NA
v_gene: TRBV27

CDR3aa: CAISESSAVQSSGANVLTF
CDR3nt: TGTGCCATCAGTGAGTCCTCAGCGGTTCAGAGCTCTGGGGCCAACGTCCTGACTTTC
d_gene: NA
j_gene: TRBJ2-6
abundance: once
v_gene: TRBV10-3

CDR3aa: CAWSAPAPLGCGDTQYF
CDR3nt: TGTGCCTGGAGTGCACCCGCTCCACTAGGGTGCGGAGATACGCAGTATTTT
d_gene: NA
j_gene: TRBJ2-3
abundance: NA
v_gene: TRBV30

CDR3aa: CASSPKGGDTQYF
CDR3nt: TGTGCCAGCAGCCCCAAGGGGGGGGATACGCAGTATTTT
d_gene: NA
j_gene: TRBJ2-3
abundance: NA
v_gene: TRBV6-1

CDR3aa: CSATTGETQYF
CDR3nt: TGCAGTGCTACTACGGGTGAGACCCAGTACTTC
d_gene: NA
j_gene: TRBJ2-5
abundance: NA
v_gene: TRBV20-1

CDR3aa: CASGVTGATGELFF
CDR3nt: TGTGCCAGCGGTGTGACAGGGGCCACCGGGGAGCTGTTTTTT
d_gene: TRBD1
j_gene: TRBJ2-2
abundance: NA
v_gene: TRBV5-4

CDR3aa: CASSLVRTSGRPKGETQYF
CDR3nt: TGTGCCAGCAGCTTAGTACGGACTAGCGGGAGGCCGAAGGGGGAGACCCAGTACTTC
d_gene: TRBD2
j_gene: TRBJ2-5
abundance: NA
v_gene: TRBV13

CDR3aa: CASSLDGMNTEAFF
CDR3nt: TGCGCCAGCAGCCTGGATGGCATGAACACTGAAGCTTTCTTT
d_gene: NA
j_gene: TRBJ1-1
abundance: NA
v_gene: TRBV10-2

CDR3aa: CASSLVLAGSYEQYF
CDR3nt: TGCGCCAGCAGCTTGGTGCTAGCGGGCTCCTACGAGCAGTACTTC
d_gene: TRBD2
j_gene: TRBJ2-7
abundance: NA
v_gene: TRBV5-1

CDR3aa: CASSQVPSGTTTYEQYF
CDR3nt: TGTGCCAGCAGCCAAGTCCCCTCCGGGACAACTACCTACGAGCAGTACTTC
d_gene: NA
j_gene: TRBJ2-7
abundance: NA
v_gene: TRBV14

CDR3aa: CASGRQVPYEQYF
CDR3nt: TGTGCCAGCGGGAGACAGGTCCCATACGAGCAGTACTTC
d_gene: NA
j_gene: TRBJ2-7
abundance: NA
v_gene: TRBV6-1

CDR3aa: CASSLDGGEQFF
CDR3nt: TGTGCCAGCAGCTTGGACGGGGGGGAGCAGTTCTTC
d_gene: TRBD2
j_gene: TRBJ2-1
abundance: NA
v_gene: TRBV5-4

CDR3aa: CASSFTRGYGYTF
CDR3nt: TGTGCCAGCAGCTTTACCAGGGGCTATGGCTACACCTTC
d_gene: NA
j_gene: TRBJ1-2
abundance: NA
v_gene: TRBV28

CDR3aa: CASSLPTGQGEKLFF
CDR3nt: TGTGCCAGCAGTCTCCCTACAGGCCAGGGTGAAAAACTGTTTTTT
d_gene: NA
j_gene: TRBJ1-4
abundance: once
v_gene: TRBV28

CDR3aa: CASTREGYEQYF
CDR3nt: TGTGCCAGCACCAGGGAGGGGTACGAGCAGTACTTC
d_gene: TRBD2
j_gene: TRBJ2-7
abundance: NA
v_gene: TRBV6-1

CDR3aa: CASSLWGEETQYF
CDR3nt: TGCGCCAGCAGCTTGTGGGGGGAAGAGACCCAGTACTTC
d_gene: NA
j_gene: TRBJ2-5
abundance: NA
v_gene: TRBV5-1

CDR3aa: CASSHPGMGDTEAFF
CDR3nt: TGTGCCAGCAGTCACCCCGGGATGGGGGACACTGAAGCTTTCTTT
d_gene: NA
j_gene: TRBJ1-1
abundance: NA
v_gene: TRBV6-6

CDR3aa: CASSRTGGATEAFF
CDR3nt: TGTGCCAGCAGCAGGACGGGTGGTGCCACTGAAGCTTTCTTT
d_gene: NA
j_gene: TRBJ1-1
abundance: NA
v_gene: TRBV6-1

CDR3aa: CAWDRGPGNTIYF
CDR3nt: TGTGCATGGGACAGGGGGCCTGGAAACACCATATATTTT
d_gene: TRBD1
j_gene: TRBJ1-3
abundance: NA
v_gene: TRBV30